These 16 T cell receptor beta chains originate from one sample sequenced in a study of T cell responses to AZD1222 COVID-19 vaccine (dated by TCRdb to the early 2020s). Receptor libraries were prepared by the immunoSEQ multiplex PCR assay. TCRdb holds this immuneACCESS table with in-frame rearrangements only. Some clones are missing; in checked studies, unresolved V genes explain under half, and the rest has no known cause. In all, the sample holds some 150,000 clones, and roughly 89% of those were seen once. The top ten clones comprise roughly 1.8% of the sample. According to the study, the label for this sample's time point signals: about 28 days (+/-7) after the second vaccine dose. The sample was peripheral blood, taken 28 days after the second AZD1222 dose. Receptors were obtained from an adult who received the AZD1222 COVID-19 vaccine.

The V and J genes are TRBV6-1 and TRBJ2-5; TRBD2 agrees at 10 bases. CDR1 and CDR2 from the germline V gene are MNHNS and SASEGT. The trim removed 3 bases at V and 5 bases at J, leaving 9 bases unmatched. CDR3 length equals 16 residues. This CDR3 is CASSDLLAGYVETQYF. CDR3 DNA sequence: TGTGCCAGCAGTGACCTACTAGCGGGATACGTGGAGACCCAGTACTTC.

This chain joins TRBV5-4 and TRBJ2-1; no definite D call. This CDR3 region has 12 residues. Deletions cut 0 bases from V and 10 bases from J, with 8 bases between. Germline lookup yields CDR1 SGHNT and CDR2 YYREEE (reference sequence). In DNA form, the CDR3 reads TGTGCCAGCAGCTTGGGTATGCCCGAGCAGTTCTTC. Residues: CASSLGMPEQFF.

This chain links TRBV7-2 with TRBJ2-7, with 7 bases identical to TRBD2. The CDR3 is 16 amino acids. Trimming cost V 3 bases and J 6 bases; bases outside gene matches: 14. Germline CDR1 and CDR2: SGHTA and FQGNSA. DNA for the CDR3: TGTGCCAGCAGCTTGACTTCTAGCGGATTGCCATCCGAGCAGTACTTC. Protein sequence: CASSLTSSGLPSEQYF.

The count of this clone is one. The rearrangement joins TRBV6-5 to TRBJ2-3, with 7 nucleotides matching TRBD1. This CDR3 is built from 13 residues. The germline V gene has CDR1 MNHEY and CDR2 SVGAGI. The V and J ends lost 6 bases and 5 bases, in that order; junction bases with no gene match: 5. CDR3 region: CASRAGTEDTQYF. Written as DNA, the CDR3 is TGTGCCAGCAGAGCCGGGACAGAAGATACGCAGTATTTT.

The chain joins TRBV9 to TRBJ2-5; 13 bases match TRBD2. V was pared by 0 bases and J by 3 bases, with 8 bases of the junction left unmatched. Germline CDR1 reads SGDLS; CDR2 reads YYNGEE. There are 18 residues in the CDR3. CDR3 protein: CASSVGRVGTSGKETQYF. The DNA of the CDR3 is TGTGCCAGCAGCGTAGGTAGGGTGGGGACTAGCGGGAAAGAGACCCAGTACTTC.

This clone has only one observation. V gene TRBV7-8 combines with J gene TRBJ2-1; 9 nucleotides match TRBD2. Germline V gene lookup returns CDR1 SGHVS and CDR2 FQNEAQ. V trimming: 0 bases; J trimming: 6 bases; junction bases outside the gene matches: 9. CDR3 length: 17 amino acids. For the CDR3, the DNA is TGTGCCAGCAGCTTAGCGGTAGCGGGAGTTATTCCCAATGAGCAGTTCTTC. As protein: CASSLAVAGVIPNEQFF.

The chain carries TRBV7-9 and TRBJ2-3, with 7 bases that match TRBD2. The CDR3 totals 13 residues. The germline V gene has CDR1 SEHNR and CDR2 FQNEAQ (reference sequence). The trim removed 9 bases at V and 1 base at J, leaving 4 bases unmatched. CDR3 nucleotides: TGTGCCAGATCGGCGGGAGGCACAGATACGCAGTATTTT. Protein: CARSAGGTDTQYF.

J is TRBJ2-1 and V is TRBV20-1; D call uncertain. The CDR3 covers 11 residues. V shed 3 bases and J shed 9 bases, with 9 bases lying between them. CDR1 and CDR2 from the germline V gene are DFQATT and SNEGSKA (reference sequence). The CDR3 loop reads CSARWYGEQFF. CDR3 coding DNA: TGCAGTGCTAGGTGGTACGGTGAGCAGTTCTTC.

CDR3 sequence: CASSFRKGPEAFF. DNA of the CDR3: TGTGCCAGCAGTTTCCGGAAGGGTCCTGAAGCTTTCTTT. The chain combines TRBV7-2 with TRBJ1-1; D is uncertain. CDR3 length: 13 residues. V was clipped by 6 bases and J by 6 bases, with 14 bases between them. The V gene's germline CDR1 is SGHTA and CDR2 FQGNSA.

The genes are TRBV19 and TRBJ2-2; no firm D call. Germline V gene lookup returns CDR1 LNHDA and CDR2 SQIVND (reference sequence). The V end was cut by 3 bases, the J end by 0 bases, with 8 bases between. The CDR3 runs to 15 residues. The CDR3, as DNA: TGTGCCAGTAGTATGGCCAGTCCGAACACCGGGGAGCTGTTTTTT. Residues: CASSMASPNTGELFF.

This chain uses TRBV2 with TRBJ2-1; no reliable D call. With 6 bases removed from V and 5 bases from J, the gap between germline ends came to 17 bases. There are 15 residues in the CDR3. Germline V gives CDR1 SNHLY, CDR2 FYNNEI. CDR3 loop: CASRSTPSSHNEQFF. The CDR3, as DNA: TGTGCCAGCAGATCGACTCCCTCCTCTCACAATGAGCAGTTCTTC.

In its sample, this clone was seen once. The rearrangement joins TRBV7-2 to TRBJ1-1; no clear D. The CDR3 loop spans 13 amino acids. The V gene lost 5 bases and the J gene lost 4 bases, with 11 bases spanning the gap. The V gene's germline CDR1 is SGHTA and CDR2 FQGNSA. CDR3 region: CASSTLWGTEAFF. DNA of the CDR3: TGTGCCAGCAGCACCCTTTGGGGCACTGAAGCTTTCTTT.

The chain carries TRBV5-5 and TRBJ2-1; D is ambiguous. In germline, CDR1 is SGHKS, CDR2 YYEKEE (reference sequence). CDR3 length: 16 amino acids. Trimming took off 0 bases at V and 0 bases at J, with 10 bases between the two ends. CDR3: CASSLEAASSYNEQFF. CDR3 coding DNA: TGTGCCAGCAGCTTGGAGGCAGCCAGCTCCTACAATGAGCAGTTCTTC.

The V and J genes are TRBV10-2 and TRBJ1-2; D possibly corresponds to TRBD1 (5 bases). Germline V gene data show CDR1 as WSHSY and CDR2 as SAAADI. The CDR3 contains 15 residues. Trimming pared 3 bases from V and 2 bases from J, leaving 13 bases between. CDR3 sequence: CASSEEGSKNYGYTF. As DNA, the CDR3 is TGCGCCAGCAGTGAAGAGGGGTCCAAGAACTATGGCTACACCTTC.

DNA for the CDR3: TGCGCCAGCAGCTTGGCGGGGGCCAGCAATCAGCCCCAGCATTTT. Translated, it gives CASSLAGASNQPQHF. The chain links TRBV5-1 to TRBJ1-5; a weak D match, TRBD1 (6 bases). The CDR3 has 15 residues. CDR1 is SGHRS and CDR2 is YFSETQ in the germline V gene. V was cut by 0 bases and J by 1 base, with 8 bases left in between.

The chain joins TRBV2 to TRBJ2-6, with a weak D call TRBD1 (6 bases). V shed 6 bases and J shed 0 bases, with 18 bases lying between them. CDR3 length: 18 amino acids. Germline loops: CDR1 SNHLY, CDR2 FYNNEI. CDR3 in DNA: TGTGCCAGCAGGGTGGTCCGACAGGAACCCTCTGGGGCCAACGTCCTGACTTTC. It is translated as CASRVVRQEPSGANVLTF. Full variable domain (rest looked up from reference TRBV2 and TRBJ2-6): EPEVTQTPSHQVTQMGQEVILRCVPISNHLYFYWYRQILGQKVEFLVSFYNNEISEKSEIFDDQFSVERPDGSNFTLKIRSTKLEDSAMYFCASRVVRQEPSGANVLTFGAGSRLTVL.